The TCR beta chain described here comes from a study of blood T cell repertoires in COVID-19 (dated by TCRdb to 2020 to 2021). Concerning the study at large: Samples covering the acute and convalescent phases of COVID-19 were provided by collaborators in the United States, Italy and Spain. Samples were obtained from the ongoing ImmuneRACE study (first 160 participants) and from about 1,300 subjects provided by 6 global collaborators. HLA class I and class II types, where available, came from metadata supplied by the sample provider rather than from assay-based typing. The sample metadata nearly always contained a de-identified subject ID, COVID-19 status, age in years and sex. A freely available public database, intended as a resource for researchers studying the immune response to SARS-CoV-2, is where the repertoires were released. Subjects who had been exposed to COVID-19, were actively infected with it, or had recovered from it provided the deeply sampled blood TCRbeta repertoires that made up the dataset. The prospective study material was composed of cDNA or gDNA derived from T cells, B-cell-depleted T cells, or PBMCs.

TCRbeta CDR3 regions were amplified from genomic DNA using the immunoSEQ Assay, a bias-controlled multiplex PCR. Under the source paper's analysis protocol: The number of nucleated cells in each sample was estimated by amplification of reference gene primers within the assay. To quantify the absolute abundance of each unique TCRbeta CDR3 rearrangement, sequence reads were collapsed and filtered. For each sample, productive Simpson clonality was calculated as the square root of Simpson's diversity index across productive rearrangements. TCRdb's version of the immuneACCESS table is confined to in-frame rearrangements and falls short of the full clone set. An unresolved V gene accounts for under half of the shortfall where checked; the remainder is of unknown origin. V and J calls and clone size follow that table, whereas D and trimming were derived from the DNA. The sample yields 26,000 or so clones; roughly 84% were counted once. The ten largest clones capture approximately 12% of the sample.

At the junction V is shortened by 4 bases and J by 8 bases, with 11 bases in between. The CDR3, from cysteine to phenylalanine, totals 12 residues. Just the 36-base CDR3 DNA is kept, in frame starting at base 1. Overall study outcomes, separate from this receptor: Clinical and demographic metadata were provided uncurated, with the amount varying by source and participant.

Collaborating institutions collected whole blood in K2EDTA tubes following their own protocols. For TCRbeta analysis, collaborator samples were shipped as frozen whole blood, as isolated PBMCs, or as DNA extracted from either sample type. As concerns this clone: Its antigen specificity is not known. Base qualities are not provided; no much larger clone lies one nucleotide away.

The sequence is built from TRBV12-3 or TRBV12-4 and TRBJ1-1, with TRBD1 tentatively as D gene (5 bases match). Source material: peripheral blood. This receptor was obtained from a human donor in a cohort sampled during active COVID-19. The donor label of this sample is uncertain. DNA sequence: TGTGCCAGCAGTTCACCCCCAGGGGAAGCTTTCTTT. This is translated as CASSSPPGEAFF.